This T cell receptor beta chain was identified in a study of blood T cell repertoires in COVID-19. Study at large: PBMCs, B-cell-depleted T cells, or T cells were the source of the cDNA or gDNA that made up the material.

Data came from immunoSEQ multiplex PCR; TCRdb stores just in-frame clones and leaves some out. This table has 400,000 or so clones, around 89% appearing once. Participant ages covered 18 to 89 years across around 22 US areas. Membership in each cohort depended on participant-reported clinical history. CDR1 and CDR2 from the germline V gene are SGHVS and FNYEAQ. This CDR3 region has 15 residues. Between the trimmed V and J ends, which lost 2 bases and 8 bases, there was a span of 13 bases. This chain links TRBV7-6 with TRBJ1-6, with no clear D. Sequencing was performed on PBMCs or T cells enriched from blood (not recorded which). The TCR was taken from a man aged 25-40 years who had recovered from COVID-19. The CDR3 region is CASSLMSSQDSPLHF. The CDR3 region has the DNA TGTGCCAGCAGCTTAATGTCATCCCAGGATTCACCCCTCCACTTT.